The TCR beta chain described here comes from a study of T cells in tuberculosis. At the level of the study: A South African cohort included IGRA-negative adolescents, latently infected IGRA-positive adolescents and adults with active tuberculosis. Regarding the study as a whole: Active tuberculosis TCR-alpha repertoires lay closer to GMM-specific TCRs than IGRA-negative controls, suggesting clonal expansion.

Measured with immunoSEQ multiplex PCR; TCRdb has only the in-frame clones, and not every one. The table has around 33,000 clones, approximately 90% seen once. The V gene's germline CDR1 is LGHNA and CDR2 YNFKEQ. The CDR3 is 15 amino acids. V lost 0 bases and J 2 bases, leaving 11 bases between the germline ends. The time point: new active TB diagnosis, blood taken before or within 7 days of starting treatment. Patients were newly diagnosed, HIV-seronegative, and aged 18 or older. On average around 100,000 T cells per donor were immunosequenced. Worth noting for this clone: The antigen remains undetermined.

The sequence came from an adult with tuberculosis. Some clones in this sample may be carry-over from other donors' samples. The chain uses TRBV4-2 and TRBJ2-7, with D tentatively TRBD1 (6 bases). The source material was PBMCs, sampled at tuberculosis diagnosis. The CDR3 loop reads CASSQEGDTTYEQYF. CDR3 in DNA: TGTGCCAGCAGCCAAGAAGGGGACACCACCTACGAGCAGTACTTC.